The next 16 T cell receptor beta chains were all read from a single sample in a study of blood T cell repertoires in COVID-19. Generated by immunoSEQ multiplex PCR, the TCRdb table keeps only in-frame clones and is missing some. The sample lists about 170,000 clones, 82% seen once, with around 7% in the top ten. Sequencing was performed on peripheral blood. The receptor set was obtained from a woman aged 35 to 49 with COVID-19, enrolled during active disease.

This CDR3 reads CASSSPTSGSYEQYF. CDR3 sequence (DNA): TGTGCCAGCAGTTCTCCGACTAGCGGGAGCTACGAGCAGTACTTC. The V and J genes are TRBV27 and TRBJ2-7; 12 nucleotides match TRBD2. Germline V gene lookup returns CDR1 MNHEY and CDR2 SMNVEV (reference sequence). The CDR3 loop spans 15 amino acids. The trim removed 4 bases at V and 3 bases at J, leaving 4 bases unmatched.

The chain has TRBV5-4 and TRBJ1-4; 9 bases are a match to TRBD1. This CDR3 is 14 amino acids long. Per germline, CDR1 SGHNT and CDR2 YYREEE (reference sequence). Trimming removed 1 base from V and 5 bases from J; junction bases left unmatched: 0. CDR3 residues: CASSLTGGNEKLFF. CDR3 DNA: TGTGCCAGCAGCTTGACAGGGGGCAATGAAAAACTGTTTTTT.

The J gene is TRBJ1-1, the V gene TRBV6-5, with D maybe TRBD1 (5 bases). CDR1 is MNHEY, CDR2 SVGAGI, per germline. This CDR3 comprises 11 residues. V gave up 8 bases and J gave up 9 bases, with 13 bases separating them. Here the CDR3 reads CASGGIEKAFF. The CDR3 bases are TGTGCCAGCGGGGGGATCGAAAAAGCTTTCTTT.

The chain has TRBV6-5 and TRBJ2-3; weak D call: TRBD1 (5 bases). CDR3 size: 15 residues. V was shortened by 8 bases and J by 8 bases, with 23 bases between the two germline ends. Germline V gene data show CDR1 as MNHEY and CDR2 as SVGAGI. Written as DNA, the CDR3 is TGTGCCAGCTCCCCGGTTCTGGGCGTCAGGGTTACGCAGTATTTT. This sequence encodes CASSPVLGVRVTQYF.

This clone was seen many times. The J gene is TRBJ1-5, the V gene TRBV2, with TRBD1 identical over 10 bases. The ends lost 4 bases at V and 6 bases at J; junction bases unmatched: 15. Germline V gives CDR1 SNHLY, CDR2 FYNNEI. The CDR3 is 18 amino acids. The CDR3 DNA sequence: TGTGCCAGCAGTGTTCCGGGACAGGGGTCCCCGTTTGGTCAGCCCCAGCATTTT. Translation gives CASSVPGQGSPFGQPQHF.

This chain links TRBV19 with TRBJ1-2; the match to TRBD1 covers 8 bases. The V gene end was trimmed by 7 bases and the J gene end by 2 bases; junction bases not matched to a gene: 6. This CDR3 is built from 14 residues. Germline V CDR1 and CDR2: LNHDA, SQIVND (reference sequence). DNA for the CDR3: TGTGCCAGTATTCAGACAGGGGTCAACTATGGCTACACCTTC. Its protein product is CASIQTGVNYGYTF.

This clone was recorded only once. V usage is TRBV15 and J usage is TRBJ1-4, with TRBD1 matching 10 bases. The CDR3 is 15 residues long. Germline lookup yields CDR1 LNHNV and CDR2 YYDKDF (reference sequence). V shed 6 bases, J shed 1 base, and the junction held 2 bases outside the gene matches. The CDR3 loop is CATSRDRGTNEKLFF. The CDR3 DNA is TGTGCCACCAGTAGGGACAGGGGAACTAATGAAAAACTGTTTTTT.

This clone was seen once. The rearrangement uses TRBV28 and TRBJ2-7, with a weak D call TRBD1 (5 bases). This CDR3 has 14 residues. Germline assignment: CDR1 MDHEN and CDR2 SYDVKM. V lost 6 bases and J 0 bases, leaving 12 bases between the germline ends. The CDR3 protein is CASRRGRSSYEQYF. The CDR3 bases are TGTGCCAGCAGAAGGGGTCGGTCCTCCTACGAGCAGTACTTC. The full variable domain, with the rest looked up from reference TRBV28 and TRBJ2-7, is DVKVTQSSRYLVKRTGEKVFLECVQDMDHENMFWYRQDPGLGLRLIYFSYDVKMKEKGDIPEGYSVSREKKERFSLILESASTNQTSMYLCASRRGRSSYEQYFGPGTRLTVT.

This clone was observed a few times. The rearrangement joins TRBV12-3 or TRBV12-4 to TRBJ1-2; D might be TRBD1 (5 bases). The CDR3 is 13 residues long. The V gene lost 3 bases and the J gene lost 4 bases, with 9 bases spanning the gap. CDR3 sequence (DNA): TGTGCCAGCAGTTTTTCAGGGCTCTATGGCTACACCTTC. Its protein is CASSFSGLYGYTF.

V and J are TRBV12-5 and TRBJ2-7; the D gene is possibly TRBD1 (5 bases). From germline, CDR1 is LGHNT and CDR2 FRNRAP. This CDR3 spans 14 amino acids. V gave up 1 base and J gave up 6 bases, with 13 bases separating them. The DNA for the CDR3 is TGTGCTAGTGGTTTGGGACGCAGGGTCGGCGAGCAGTACGTC. Amino acids: CASGLGRRVGEQYV.

The chain joins TRBV5-4 to TRBJ1-2; tentatively, D is TRBD1 (5 bases). Looked up from germline, CDR1 is SGHNT and CDR2 is YYREEE (reference sequence). The V gene lost 3 bases and the J gene lost 6 bases, with 18 bases spanning the gap. The CDR3 is made up of 15 amino acids. The CDR3 region is CASSSAGANLDGYTF. The DNA of the CDR3 is TGTGCCAGCAGCTCGGCTGGGGCGAATTTGGATGGCTACACCTTC.

The chain joins TRBV5-4 to TRBJ2-5, with 10 bases lining up with TRBD2. The J segment lost 4 bases and the V segment lost 0 bases, leaving 3 bases of the junction unmatched. CDR1 is SGHNT, CDR2 YYREEE, per germline (reference sequence). The CDR3 sequence is 15 residues long. The chain's CDR3 is CASSLAVAGGETQYF. In DNA, the CDR3 is TGTGCCAGCAGCTTGGCCGTAGCGGGAGGAGAGACCCAGTACTTC.

The chain links TRBV27 to TRBJ2-2, with a tentative D call TRBD2 (5 bases). Germline lookup yields CDR1 MNHEY and CDR2 SMNVEV (reference sequence). The V gene lost 8 bases and the J gene lost 6 bases, with 16 bases spanning the gap. This CDR3 has 14 amino acids. In DNA form, the CDR3 reads TGTGCCAGCGCCAGGACTGCAAAAGCCGGGGAGCTGTTTTTT. The encoded protein is CASARTAKAGELFF.

This sequence joins TRBV9 and TRBJ1-3, with 11 positions matching TRBD1. The CDR3 consists of 16 residues. Unmatched junction bases numbered 2, after V lost 0 bases and J lost 3 bases. Germline loops: CDR1 SGDLS, CDR2 YYNGEE. CDR3 protein: CASSVGTGGVGNTIYF. CDR3 DNA: TGTGCCAGCAGCGTAGGGACAGGGGGCGTTGGAAACACCATATATTTT.

The V gene is TRBV11-2, the J gene TRBJ2-7; 11 bases line up with TRBD2. V lost 2 bases, J lost 3 bases, and 6 bases stayed unmatched. The CDR3 is 16 amino acids. From germline, CDR1 is SGHAT and CDR2 FQNNGV. The CDR3 DNA reads TGTGCCAGCAGCTTACCTAGCGGGAGGCCTCGCTACGAGCAGTACTTC. Translated: CASSLPSGRPRYEQYF.

The chain joins TRBV19 to TRBJ1-5; D gene ambiguous. Trimming left V 8 bases short and J 2 bases short, with 10 bases between. This CDR3 has 13 residues. The germline CDR1 and CDR2 sequences are LNHDA and SQIVND (reference sequence). The CDR3 nucleotides are TGTGCCAGTTCCCCTCTAGGCAATCAGCCCCAGCATTTT. It encodes CASSPLGNQPQHF.